This TCR beta chain comes out of a study of shared clonotypes between healthy human individuals. Concerning this clone: The antigen is unknown. A read error is the likely source, as a far larger clone sits one nucleotide away. Other DNA sequences in this specimen translate into the identical CDR3.

CDR1 and CDR2 (germline): MNHNS, SASEGT. This CDR3 contains 16 residues. PCR replicates from unsorted PBMC used around 300 ng DNA, and this amount was tens of thousands of T cell genomes. TCRdb's table, derived via immunoSEQ multiplex PCR, lists solely in-frame clones and lacks some. This sample carries roughly 500,000 clones, roughly 80% of them seen once, and the ten largest clones take roughly 13%. Findings of the study overall: How much donors shared clonotypes was expected to be affected by sequencing depth. Sampling was confined to blood; repertoires within tissues likely differ.

V usage is TRBV6-1 and J usage is TRBJ2-4, with 7 bases fitting TRBD1. Sequences were obtained from PBMCs. This TCR came from a woman aged 40 to 50 in good health. Some clones in this sample may be carry-over from other donors' samples. The CDR3: CASSEQGEGAKNIQYF. The CDR3 region has the DNA TGTGCCAGCAGTGAGCAGGGGGAAGGGGCCAAAAATATTCAGTACTTC.